This T cell receptor beta chain was recovered during a study of siplizumab effects on memory and regulatory T cells. CDR3 length: 13 amino acids. Germline-derived CDR1 and CDR2 are SGHAT and FQNNGV. Trimming took off 2 bases at V and 8 bases at J, with 12 bases between the two ends. Study-wide points: Major contributors to the alloresponse seemed to be naive T cells, which also appeared more diverse than memory cells. Under siplizumab, alloreactive sequences traced to unstimulated CD4+ memory cells were significantly reduced. Mappable alloreactive CD4+ clones were on average roughly 70% Treg-derived with siplizumab, approximately 26% in controls.

Note on this clone: The antigen is unknown.

Assays were performed on some 9.2 x 10^4 TCR templates per sample. TCRdb's copy holds only in-frame clones and misses some; the assay was immunoSEQ multiplex PCR. The sample carries under 150,000 clones, approximately 94% recorded once. The receptor was derived from a human donor in good health. This chain uses TRBV11-2 with TRBJ1-2; no reliable D call. Sequencing was carried out using non-Treg CD4+ T cells sorted from blood. The CDR3 DNA reads TGTGCCAGCAGCTTATGGGAGGGCGGGGGCTACACCTTC. Its protein product is CASSLWEGGGYTF.